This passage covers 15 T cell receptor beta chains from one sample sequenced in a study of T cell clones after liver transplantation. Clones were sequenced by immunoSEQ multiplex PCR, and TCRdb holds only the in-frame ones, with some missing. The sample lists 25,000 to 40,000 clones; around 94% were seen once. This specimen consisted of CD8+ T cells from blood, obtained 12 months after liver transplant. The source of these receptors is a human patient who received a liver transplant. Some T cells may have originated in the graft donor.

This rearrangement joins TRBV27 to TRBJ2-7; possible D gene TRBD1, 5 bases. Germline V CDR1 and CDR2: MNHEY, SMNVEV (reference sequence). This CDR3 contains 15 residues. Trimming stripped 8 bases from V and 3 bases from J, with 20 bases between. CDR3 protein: CASSIFQGLGYEQYF. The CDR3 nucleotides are TGTGCCAGCTCTATTTTTCAGGGCCTTGGCTACGAGCAGTACTTC.

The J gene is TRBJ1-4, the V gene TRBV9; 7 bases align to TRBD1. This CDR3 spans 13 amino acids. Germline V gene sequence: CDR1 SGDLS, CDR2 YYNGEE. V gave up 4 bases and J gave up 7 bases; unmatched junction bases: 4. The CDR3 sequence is CASSPAGGEKLFF. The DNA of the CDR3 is TGTGCCAGCAGCCCCGCAGGGGGTGAAAAACTGTTTTTT.

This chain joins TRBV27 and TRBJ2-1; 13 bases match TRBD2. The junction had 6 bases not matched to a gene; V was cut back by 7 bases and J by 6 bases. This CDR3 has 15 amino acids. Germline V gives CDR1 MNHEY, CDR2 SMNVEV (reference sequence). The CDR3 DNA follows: TGTGCCAGCACCCCCGGGACTAGCGGGACCAATGAGCAGTTCTTC. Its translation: CASTPGTSGTNEQFF.

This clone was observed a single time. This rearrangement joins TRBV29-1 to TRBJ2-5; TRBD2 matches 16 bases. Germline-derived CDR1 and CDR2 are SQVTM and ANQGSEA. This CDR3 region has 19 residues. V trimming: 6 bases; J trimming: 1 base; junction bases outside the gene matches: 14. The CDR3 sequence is CSVETGTSGREGSQETQYF. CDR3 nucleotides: TGCAGCGTGGAAACCGGGACTAGCGGGAGGGAGGGCTCCCAAGAGACCCAGTACTTC.

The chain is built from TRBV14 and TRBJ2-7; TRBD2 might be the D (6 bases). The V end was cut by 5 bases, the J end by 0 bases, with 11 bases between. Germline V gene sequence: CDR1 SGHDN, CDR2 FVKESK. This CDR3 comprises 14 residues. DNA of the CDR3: TGTGCCAGCAGCGTCCGGGGACTCTCCTACGAGCAGTACTTC. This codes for CASSVRGLSYEQYF.

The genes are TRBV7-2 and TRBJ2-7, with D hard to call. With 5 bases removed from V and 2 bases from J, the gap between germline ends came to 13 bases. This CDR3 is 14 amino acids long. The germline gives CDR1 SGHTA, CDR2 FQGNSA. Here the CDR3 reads CASSTDVTTYEQYF. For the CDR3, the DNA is TGTGCCAGCAGCACTGACGTGACCACCTACGAGCAGTACTTC.

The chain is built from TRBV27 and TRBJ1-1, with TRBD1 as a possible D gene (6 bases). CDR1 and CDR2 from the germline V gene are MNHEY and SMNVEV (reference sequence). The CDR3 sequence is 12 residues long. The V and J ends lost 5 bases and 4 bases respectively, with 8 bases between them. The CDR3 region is CASSKQGTEAFF. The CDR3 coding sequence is TGTGCCAGCAGTAAACAGGGCACTGAAGCTTTCTTT.

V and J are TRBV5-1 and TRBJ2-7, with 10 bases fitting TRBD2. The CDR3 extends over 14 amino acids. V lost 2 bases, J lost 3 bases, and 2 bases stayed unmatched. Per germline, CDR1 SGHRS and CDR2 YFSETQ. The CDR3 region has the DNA TGCGCCAGCAGCTTTAGGACTAGCGGCTACGAGCAGTACTTC. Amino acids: CASSFRTSGYEQYF. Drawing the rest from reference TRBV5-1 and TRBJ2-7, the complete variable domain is KAGVTQTPRYLIKTRGQQVTLSCSPISGHRSVSWYQQTPGQGLQFLFEYFSETQRNKGNFPGRFSGRQFSNSRSEMNVSTLELGDSALYLCASSFRTSGYEQYFGPGTRLTVT.

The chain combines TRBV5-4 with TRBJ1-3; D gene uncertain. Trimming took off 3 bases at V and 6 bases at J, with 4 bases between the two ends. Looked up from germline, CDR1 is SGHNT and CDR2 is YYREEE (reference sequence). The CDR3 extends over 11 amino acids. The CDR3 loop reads CASSSENTIYF. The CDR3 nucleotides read TGTGCCAGCAGCTCCGAAAACACCATATATTTT. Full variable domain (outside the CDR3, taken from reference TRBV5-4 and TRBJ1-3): ETGVTQSPTHLIKTRGQQVTLRCSSQSGHNTVSWYQQALGQGPQFIFQYYREEENGRGNFPPRFSGLQFPNYSSELNVNALELDDSALYLCASSSENTIYFGEGSWLTVV.

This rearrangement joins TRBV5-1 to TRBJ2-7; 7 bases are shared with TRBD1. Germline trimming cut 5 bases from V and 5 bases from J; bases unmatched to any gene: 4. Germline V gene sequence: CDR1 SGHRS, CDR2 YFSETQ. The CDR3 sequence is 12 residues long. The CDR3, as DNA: TGCGCCAGCAGAAATACAGGGGACGAGCAGTACTTC. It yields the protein CASRNTGDEQYF.

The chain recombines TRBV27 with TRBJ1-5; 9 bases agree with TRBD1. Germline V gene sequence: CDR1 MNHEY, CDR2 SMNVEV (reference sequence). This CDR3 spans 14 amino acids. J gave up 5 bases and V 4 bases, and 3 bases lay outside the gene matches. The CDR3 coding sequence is TGTGCCAGCAGTTCTACAGGGGGCCATCAGCCCCAGCATTTT. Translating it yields CASSSTGGHQPQHF.

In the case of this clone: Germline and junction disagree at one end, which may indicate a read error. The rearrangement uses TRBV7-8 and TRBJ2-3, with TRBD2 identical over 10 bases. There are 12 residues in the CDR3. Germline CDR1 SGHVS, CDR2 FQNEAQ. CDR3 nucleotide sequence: TGTGCCAGCTTTACAGCCGGGACTAGCGTCCTGTTT. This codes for CASFTAGTSVLF.

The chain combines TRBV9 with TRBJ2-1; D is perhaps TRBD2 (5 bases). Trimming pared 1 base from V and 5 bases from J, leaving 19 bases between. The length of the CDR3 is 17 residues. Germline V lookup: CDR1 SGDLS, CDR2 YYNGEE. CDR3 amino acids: CASSVPLGLPTDNEQFF. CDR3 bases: TGTGCCAGCAGCGTACCACTCGGACTTCCCACTGACAATGAGCAGTTCTTC.

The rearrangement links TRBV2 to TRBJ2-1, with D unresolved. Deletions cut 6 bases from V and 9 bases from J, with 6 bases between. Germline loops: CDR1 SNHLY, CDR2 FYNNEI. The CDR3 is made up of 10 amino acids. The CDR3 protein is CASRGSEQFF. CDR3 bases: TGTGCCAGCAGGGGATCTGAGCAGTTCTTC.

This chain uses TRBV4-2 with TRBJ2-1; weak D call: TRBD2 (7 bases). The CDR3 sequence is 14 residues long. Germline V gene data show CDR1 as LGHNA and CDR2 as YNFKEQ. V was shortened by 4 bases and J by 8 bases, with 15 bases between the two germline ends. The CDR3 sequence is CASSREGGLDEQFF. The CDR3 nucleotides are TGTGCCAGCAGCCGTGAGGGGGGGTTAGATGAGCAGTTCTTC.